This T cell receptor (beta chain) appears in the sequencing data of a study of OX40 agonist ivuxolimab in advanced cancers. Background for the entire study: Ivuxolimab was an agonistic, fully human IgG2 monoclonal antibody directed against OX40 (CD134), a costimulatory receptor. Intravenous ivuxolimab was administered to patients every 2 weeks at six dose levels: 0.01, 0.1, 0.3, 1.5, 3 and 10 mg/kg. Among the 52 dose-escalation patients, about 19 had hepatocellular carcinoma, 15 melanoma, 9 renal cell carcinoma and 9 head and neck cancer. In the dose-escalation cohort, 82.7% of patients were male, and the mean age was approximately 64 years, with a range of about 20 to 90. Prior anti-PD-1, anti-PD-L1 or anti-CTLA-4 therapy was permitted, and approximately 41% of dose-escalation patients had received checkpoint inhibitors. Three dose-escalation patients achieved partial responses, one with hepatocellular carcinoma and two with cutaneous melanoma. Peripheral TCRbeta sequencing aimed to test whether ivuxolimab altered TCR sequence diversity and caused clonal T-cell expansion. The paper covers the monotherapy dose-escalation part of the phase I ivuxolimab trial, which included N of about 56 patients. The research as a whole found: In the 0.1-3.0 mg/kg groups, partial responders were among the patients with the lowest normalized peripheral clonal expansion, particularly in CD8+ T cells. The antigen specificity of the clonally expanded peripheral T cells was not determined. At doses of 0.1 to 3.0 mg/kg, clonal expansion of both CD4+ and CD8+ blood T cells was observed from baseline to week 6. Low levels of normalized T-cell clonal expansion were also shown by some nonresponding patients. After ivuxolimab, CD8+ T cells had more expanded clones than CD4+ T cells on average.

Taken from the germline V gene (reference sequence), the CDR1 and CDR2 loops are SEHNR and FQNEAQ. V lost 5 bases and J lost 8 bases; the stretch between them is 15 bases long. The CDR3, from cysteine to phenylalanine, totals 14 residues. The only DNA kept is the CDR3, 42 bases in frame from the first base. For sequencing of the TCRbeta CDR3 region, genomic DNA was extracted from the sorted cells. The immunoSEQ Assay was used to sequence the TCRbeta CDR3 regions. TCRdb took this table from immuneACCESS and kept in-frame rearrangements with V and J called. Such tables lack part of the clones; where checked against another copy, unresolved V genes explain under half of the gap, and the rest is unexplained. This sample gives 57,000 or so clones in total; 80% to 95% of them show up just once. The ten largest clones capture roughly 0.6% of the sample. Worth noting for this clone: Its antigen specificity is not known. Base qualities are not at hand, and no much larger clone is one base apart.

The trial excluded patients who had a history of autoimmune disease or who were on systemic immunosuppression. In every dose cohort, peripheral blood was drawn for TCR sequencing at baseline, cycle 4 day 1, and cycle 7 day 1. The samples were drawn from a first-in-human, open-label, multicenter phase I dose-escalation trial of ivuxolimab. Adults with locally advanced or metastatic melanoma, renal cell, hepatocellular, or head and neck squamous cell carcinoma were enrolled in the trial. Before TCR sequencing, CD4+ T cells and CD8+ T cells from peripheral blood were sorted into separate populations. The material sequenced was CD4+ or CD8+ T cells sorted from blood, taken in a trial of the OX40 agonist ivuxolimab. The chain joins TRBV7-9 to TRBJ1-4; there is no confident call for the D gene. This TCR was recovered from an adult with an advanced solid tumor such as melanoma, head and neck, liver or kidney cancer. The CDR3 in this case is CASSQATVGEKLFF. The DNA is TGTGCCAGCAGCCAAGCCACTGTGGGGGAAAAACTGTTTTTT. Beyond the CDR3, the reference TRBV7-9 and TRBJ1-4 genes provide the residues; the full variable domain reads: DTGVSQNPRHKITKRGQNVTFRCDPISEHNRLYWYRQTLGQGPEFLTYFQNEAQLEKSRLLSDRFSAERPKGSFSTLEIQRTEQGDSAMYLCASSQATVGEKLFFGSGTQLSVL.